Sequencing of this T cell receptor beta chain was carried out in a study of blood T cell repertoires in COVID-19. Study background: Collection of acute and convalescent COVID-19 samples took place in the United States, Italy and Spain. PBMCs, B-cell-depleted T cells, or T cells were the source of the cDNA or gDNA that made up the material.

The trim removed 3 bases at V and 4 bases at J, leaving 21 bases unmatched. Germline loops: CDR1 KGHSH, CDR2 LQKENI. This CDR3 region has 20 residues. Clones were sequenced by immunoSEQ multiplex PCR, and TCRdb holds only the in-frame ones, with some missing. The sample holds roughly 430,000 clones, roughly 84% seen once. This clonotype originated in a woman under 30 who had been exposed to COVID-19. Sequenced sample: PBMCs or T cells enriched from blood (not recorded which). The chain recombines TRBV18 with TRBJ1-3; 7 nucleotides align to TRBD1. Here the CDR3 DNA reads TGTGCCAGCTCACCTCCCGGGACAGCGAGCGGTATTGGTGTAGGAAACACCATATATTTT. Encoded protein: CASSPPGTASGIGVGNTIYF.